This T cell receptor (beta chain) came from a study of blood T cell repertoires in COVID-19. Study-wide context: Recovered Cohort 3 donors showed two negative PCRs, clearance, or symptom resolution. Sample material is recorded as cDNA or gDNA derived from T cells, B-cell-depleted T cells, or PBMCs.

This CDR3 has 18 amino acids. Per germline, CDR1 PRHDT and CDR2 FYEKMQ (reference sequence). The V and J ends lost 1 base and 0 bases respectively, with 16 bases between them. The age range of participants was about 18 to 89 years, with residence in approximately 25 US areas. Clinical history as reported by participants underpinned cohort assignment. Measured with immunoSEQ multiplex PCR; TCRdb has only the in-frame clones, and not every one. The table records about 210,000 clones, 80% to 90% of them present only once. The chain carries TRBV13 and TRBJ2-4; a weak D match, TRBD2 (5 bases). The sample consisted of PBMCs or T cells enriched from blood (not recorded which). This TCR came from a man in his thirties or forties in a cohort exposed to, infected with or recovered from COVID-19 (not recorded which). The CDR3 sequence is CASSLAQGLSLAKNIQYF. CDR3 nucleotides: TGTGCCAGCAGCTTAGCCCAAGGACTTTCCTTAGCCAAAAACATTCAGTACTTC.